The entry below describes one T cell receptor beta chain. Its antigen is not known. This sample stems from a study of blood T cells in healthy people across ages. Findings and caveats of the study: Researchers deemed the diversity estimates from one million T cells underestimates.

The second PCR ran roughly 6 to 11 cycles with a sample-barcoded 5' primer and J-beta primers. TCRdb passed the 5' RACE reads through MiXCR, listing each CDR3 protein once. The repertoire has hundreds of thousands of distinct CDR3 sequences, around 45% of them found once; the top ten carry approximately 32%. V was cut by 1 base and J by 1 base, with 9 bases left in between. This CDR3 region has 15 residues. Germline V lookup: CDR1 SGHTA, CDR2 FQGTGA. The origin of this receptor is a woman aged 55-75 years in good health. This chain joins TRBV7-3 and TRBJ2-3; D might be TRBD2 (6 bases). The specimen sequenced was blood. CDR3 in DNA: TGTGCCAGCAGCTTAATGGGACTTGGCACAGATACGCAGTATTTT. Its protein is CASSLMGLGTDTQYF.